Listed below are T cell receptor beta chains from one sample, sequenced in a study of cytomegalovirus exposure and HLA in healthy donors. This table comes from immunoSEQ multiplex PCR, and its TCRdb copy is limited to in-frame clones, with some not included. The table lists 93,000 or so clones. The sequencing sample was made of PBMCs. Receptors originate from a man aged 40-55 years in good health and CMV-seronegative. Both conserved end residues are part of each CDR3. The D gene is left open where the match is weak.

D gene	J gene	V gene	CDR3 DNA	CDR3 protein
-	TRBJ1-2	TRBV19	TGTGCCAGTAGCTTTGGGGGCACCTCCCATGGCTACACCTTC	CASSFGGTSHGYTF
TRBD1	TRBJ2-7	TRBV27	TGTGCCAGCAGTTTTGGGGACAGAAACTACGAGCAGTACTTC	CASSFGDRNYEQYF
-	TRBJ1-4	TRBV5-5	TGTGCCTCCCATGCTCAAGCGAATGAAAAACTGTTTTTT	CASHAQANEKLFF
TRBD1	TRBJ2-3	TRBV2	TGTGCCAGCAGGGGAAACAGGGGGGTTGAAACAGATACGCAGTATTTT	CASRGNRGVETDTQYF
TRBD2	TRBJ2-1	TRBV5-1	TGCGCCAGCAGCTTGGCCCTAACTAGCGGGAGCGGGGGTGAGCAGTTCTTC	CASSLALTSGSGGEQFF
-	TRBJ2-4	TRBV30	TGTGCCTCAGGGCAGGGATACATTCAGTACTTC	CASGQGYIQYF
-	TRBJ2-2	TRBV6-6	TGTGCCAGCAGTTACTCTGTTGGTAGCGGGGAGCTGTTTTTT	CASSYSVGSGELFF
TRBD2	TRBJ2-3	TRBV19	TGTGCCAGTAGTTTATTAGCGGGGGCGATCACAGATACGCAGTATTTT	CASSLLAGAITDTQYF
TRBD2	TRBJ2-1	TRBV7-9	TGTGCCAGCAGCCCCCGGGGAGGGAGCTCCTACAATGAGCAGTTCTTC	CASSPRGGSSYNEQFF
-	TRBJ2-7	TRBV2	TGTGCCAGCAGGATGAGATCCGAGCAGTACTTC	CASRMRSEQYF
TRBD1	TRBJ1-6	TRBV2	TGTGCCGCGAAGGACAGGGAGGATTCACCCCTCCACTTT	CAAKDREDSPLHF
TRBD1	TRBJ1-3	TRBV30	TGTGCCTGGACCACTGGGACAGGGCTTGGGAGGACCATATATTTT	CAWTTGTGLGRTIYF
TRBD2	TRBJ2-4	TRBV5-1	TGCGCCAGCAGCCTGGGACTAGCGGGGAAACACATTCAGTACTTC	CASSLGLAGKHIQYF
TRBD2	TRBJ2-3	TRBV9	TGTGCCAGCAGCGTCTCCACTAGCGGCGCCGGCGATACGCAGTATTTT	CASSVSTSGAGDTQYF
-	TRBJ2-7	TRBV28	TGTGCCAGCAGCCAAATAGGCGGCTCCTACGAGCAGTACTTC	CASSQIGGSYEQYF
-	TRBJ1-2	TRBV6-5	TGTGCCAGCAGTTACTCTTTATCGGGCAGGGTCGGCTACACCTTC	CASSYSLSGRVGYTF
TRBD1	TRBJ2-1	TRBV5-1	TGCGCCAGCAGCCAAAAGAGACAGGGGGCCGCCGTAGGTGAGCAGTTCTTC	CASSQKRQGAAVGEQFF
TRBD1	TRBJ1-1	TRBV6-1	TGTGCCAGCAGTTCTTACACAGGGGAGGCTTTCTTT	CASSSYTGEAFF
-	TRBJ2-3	TRBV2	TGTGCCAGCAGTGAAGCGAGGGGGGATACGCAGTATTTT	CASSEARGDTQYF
-	TRBJ1-1	TRBV27	TGTGCCAGCAGAACTCGGACAGACGCCCTTATGAACACTGAAGCTTTCTTT	CASRTRTDALMNTEAFF
-	TRBJ1-1	TRBV5-1	TGCGCCAGCGCTTTTAGGCGGGGAGGGGGCACTGAAGCTTTCTTT	CASAFRRGGGTEAFF
-	TRBJ2-1	TRBV5-4	TGTGCCAGCAGCCTCAGATCGGGTACCTACAATGAGCAGTTCTTC	CASSLRSGTYNEQFF
TRBD2	TRBJ2-1	TRBV13	TGTGCCAGCAGCTTAATAGCGGGAGTTAATGAGCAGTTCTTC	CASSLIAGVNEQFF
TRBD2	TRBJ2-3	TRBV7-6	TGTGCCAGCAGCTTACTGGCGGGAGCTAGCACAGATACGCAGTATTTT	CASSLLAGASTDTQYF
TRBD1	TRBJ2-2	TRBV11-3	TGTGCCAGCAGCGTCGGACAGGGGGCGACCGGGGAGCTGTTTTTT	CASSVGQGATGELFF
-	TRBJ2-3	TRBV4-3	TGCGCCAGCAGCCCTCGGACTCTGGATACGCAGTATTTT	CASSPRTLDTQYF